The rows below give T cell receptor beta chains drawn from one sample of a study of T cells in narcolepsy. The method was immunoSEQ multiplex PCR; TCRdb's version includes in-frame clones alone and lacks a portion of them. The table includes 20,000 to 30,000 clones, over 65% detected once. The material sequenced was memory (CD45RA-) CD4+ T cells from blood. The receptors shown here come from a human donor in good health. The CDR3 runs from the conserved cysteine through the conserved F or W. Each record gives: J gene, clone size, V gene, D gene, CDR3 protein, CDR3 DNA. The D gene is left open where the match is weak. Clone sizes are given selectively: once, few, many, or a class where the clone is expanded.

>TRBJ1-6|NA|TRBV25-1|TRBD1
CASSGLDRVNSPLHF
TGTGCCAGCAGTGGCTTGGACAGGGTAAATTCACCCCTCCACTTT
>TRBJ1-3|NA|TRBV19|NA
CASNPQLGGNTIYF
TGTGCCAGTAACCCCCAACTGGGAGGAAACACCATATATTTT
>TRBJ1-1|few|TRBV27|TRBD1
CASSEQGRTEAFF
TGTGCCAGCAGTGAACAGGGGAGAACTGAAGCTTTCTTT
>TRBJ2-2|NA|TRBV29-1|TRBD2
CSVVIWEGFGTGELFF
TGCAGCGTTGTTATTTGGGAGGGGTTCGGGACCGGGGAGCTGTTTTTT
>TRBJ2-7|NA|TRBV5-5|NA
CASSSVDEQYF
TGTGCCAGCAGCTCCGTAGACGAGCAGTACTTC
>TRBJ1-3|once|TRBV18|NA
CASSPSGPGSGNTIYF
TGTGCCAGCTCACCATCAGGGCCCGGGTCTGGAAACACCATATATTTT
>TRBJ1-6|NA|TRBV7-2|TRBD1
CASSSAGTGIPPLHF
TGTGCCAGCAGCTCCGCCGGGACAGGGATCCCACCCCTCCACTTT
>TRBJ2-3|NA|TRBV9|TRBD2
CASSVGASGGTDTQYF
TGTGCCAGCAGCGTAGGGGCTAGCGGGGGCACAGATACGCAGTATTTT
>TRBJ1-5|NA|TRBV11-3|NA
CASSLAVGQGSNQPQHF
TGTGCCAGCAGCTTAGCCGTGGGGCAAGGGAGCAATCAGCCCCAGCATTTT
>TRBJ1-6|NA|TRBV7-2|NA
CASSLFSGNNSHLHF
TGTGCCAGCAGCTTATTTTCAGGGAATAATTCACACCTCCACTTT
>TRBJ2-2|NA|TRBV7-3|TRBD2
CASSSSGSSGGELFF
TGTGCCAGCAGCTCAAGCGGGAGTTCGGGCGGGGAGCTGTTTTTT
>TRBJ1-2|NA|TRBV7-6|TRBD1
CASSRDRDDYTF
TGTGCCAGCAGCCGGGACAGGGACGACTACACCTTC
>TRBJ1-1|NA|TRBV28|NA
CASRKSAVSTEAFF
TGTGCCAGCAGGAAATCAGCAGTATCAACTGAAGCTTTCTTT
>TRBJ1-1|once|TRBV7-6|TRBD1
CASSLAAGTGTGLREAFF
TGTGCCAGCAGCTTAGCGGCCGGGACAGGAACCGGTTTAAGGGAAGCTTTCTTT
>TRBJ2-3|NA|TRBV28|TRBD2
CASSLAGISTDTQYF
TGTGCCAGCAGTCTAGCGGGTATAAGCACAGATACGCAGTATTTT
>TRBJ2-5|once|TRBV5-1|NA
CASSLSTTGTSETQYF
TGCGCCAGCAGCCTATCAACAACAGGTACCTCAGAGACCCAGTACTTC
>TRBJ1-1|NA|TRBV29-1|NA
CSVVAGAMNTEAFF
TGCAGCGTTGTTGCAGGGGCGATGAACACTGAAGCTTTCTTT
>TRBJ2-1|NA|TRBV5-6|TRBD1
CASSGATGGGSGEQFF
TGTGCCAGCAGCGGAGCGACAGGGGGCGGCTCCGGTGAGCAGTTCTTC
>TRBJ2-5|NA|TRBV5-4|TRBD2
CASSFTSDQETQYF
TGTGCCAGCAGCTTTACTAGCGACCAAGAGACCCAGTACTTC
>TRBJ2-3|NA|TRBV19|TRBD1
CASSIDPTGVGTDTQYF
TGTGCCAGTAGTATAGACCCGACAGGGGTTGGCACAGATACGCAGTATTTT
>TRBJ2-5|NA|TRBV30|NA
CAWSVGGDETQYF
TGTGCCTGGAGTGTAGGTGGGGATGAGACCCAGTACTTC
>TRBJ1-2|NA|TRBV5-6|TRBD1
CASSLETGDNYYGYTF
TGTGCCAGCAGCTTGGAAACAGGGGATAATTACTATGGCTACACCTTC
>TRBJ2-7|NA|TRBV4-1|NA
CASSQDRVYEQYF
TGCGCCAGCAGCCAAGATAGAGTTTACGAGCAGTACTTC
>TRBJ1-5|NA|TRBV4-2|TRBD1
CASSQQGAGNQPQHF
TGTGCCAGCAGCCAACAGGGGGCTGGCAATCAGCCCCAGCATTTT
>TRBJ2-5|once|TRBV9|TRBD1
CASSTRQGVQETQYF
TGTGCCAGCAGCACAAGACAGGGGGTCCAAGAGACCCAGTACTTC
>TRBJ2-1|few|TRBV19|TRBD1
CASSMVAGGMFF
TGTGCCAGTAGTATGGTGGCAGGGGGCATGTTCTTC
>TRBJ2-7|NA|TRBV5-1|TRBD1
CASKQGPSSYEQYF
TGCGCCAGCAAACAGGGGCCGAGCTCCTACGAGCAGTACTTC
>TRBJ2-7|NA|TRBV6-5|NA
CASRIGRLYEQYF
TGTGCCAGCAGAATCGGACGGCTCTACGAGCAGTACTTC
>TRBJ2-7|NA|TRBV27|NA
CASSKTLAPYEQYF
TGTGCCAGCTCCAAAACGCTAGCGCCCTACGAGCAGTACTTC
>TRBJ1-6|NA|TRBV5-4|NA
CASSLVSGNSPLHF
TGTGCCAGCAGCTTGGTGTCAGGTAATTCACCCCTCCACTTT